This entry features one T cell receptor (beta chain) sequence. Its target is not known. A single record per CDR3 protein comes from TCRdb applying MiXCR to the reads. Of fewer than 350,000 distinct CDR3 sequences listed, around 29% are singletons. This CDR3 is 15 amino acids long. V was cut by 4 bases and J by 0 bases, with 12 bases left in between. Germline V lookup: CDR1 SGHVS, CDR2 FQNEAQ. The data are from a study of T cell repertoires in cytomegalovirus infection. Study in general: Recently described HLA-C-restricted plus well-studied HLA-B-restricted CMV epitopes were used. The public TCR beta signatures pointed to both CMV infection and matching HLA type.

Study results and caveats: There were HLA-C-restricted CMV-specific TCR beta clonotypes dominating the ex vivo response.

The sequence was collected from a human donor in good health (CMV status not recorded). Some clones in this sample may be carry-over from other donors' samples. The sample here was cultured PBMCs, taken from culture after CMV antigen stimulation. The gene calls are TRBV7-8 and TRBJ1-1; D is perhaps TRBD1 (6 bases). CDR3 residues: CASSSMTGVNTEAFF. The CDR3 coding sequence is TGTGCCAGCAGCTCGATGACAGGCGTGAACACTGAAGCTTTCTTT.